This entry is about one T cell receptor (beta chain). The record originates from a study of blood T cell repertoires in COVID-19. Study context: Spain, Italy and the United States supplied samples that represented acute and convalescent COVID-19. From T cells, B-cell-depleted T cells, or PBMCs came the material, which was cDNA or gDNA.

Original data processing: Amplification of reference gene primers was used by the study to estimate nucleated cell counts. The method was immunoSEQ multiplex PCR; TCRdb's version includes in-frame clones alone and lacks a portion of them. V and J calls and clone size come straight from that table; D and trimming were deduced from the DNA. The table has 200,000 to 250,000 clones, about 80% seen once. Deletions cut 4 bases from V and 2 bases from J, with 15 bases between. This CDR3 spans 16 amino acids. CDR1 and CDR2 (germline): KGHSH, LQKENI. The clonotype originates from an elderly man with acute or convalescent COVID-19. This rearrangement joins TRBV18 to TRBJ1-5; TRBD1 might be the D (6 bases). The specimen was peripheral blood. The CDR3 sequence: CASSRMGAWGNQPQHF. The CDR3 DNA reads TGTGCCAGCTCACGAATGGGGGCATGGGGCAATCAGCCCCAGCATTTT. Full variable domain (remainder filled in from reference TRBV18 and TRBJ1-5): NAGVMQNPRHLVRRRGQEARLRCSPMKGHSHVYWYRQLPEEGLKFMVYLQKENIIDESGMPKERFSAEFPKEGPSILRIQQVVRGDSAAYFCASSRMGAWGNQPQHFGDGTRLSIL.